This T cell receptor beta chain was recorded in a study of OX40 agonist ivuxolimab in advanced cancers. Background on the study: Ivuxolimab, an agonistic anti-OX40 (CD134) antibody, was given to patients. The dose-escalation cohort had hepatocellular carcinoma, melanoma, renal cell or head and neck cancer. It was permissible to have had prior anti-PD-1, anti-PD-L1 or anti-CTLA-4 therapy, and about 40% had some.

Using immunoSEQ multiplex PCR, the repertoire was profiled, and TCRdb retains in-frame clones only, with some absent. Among 76,000 or so clones, 75% to 85% were seen once, and the ten largest hold less than 0.8%. Researchers took blood at baseline, on cycle 4 day 1, and on cycle 7 day 1. This TCR derives from an adult with an advanced solid tumor such as melanoma, head and neck, liver or kidney cancer. The specimen comprised CD4+ or CD8+ T cells sorted from blood, sampled in a trial of the OX40 agonist ivuxolimab.

The DNA of the CDR3 is TGTGCCAGCATGGGGGAGGCCTACGAGCAGTACTTC. It translates to CASMGEAYEQYF. The V call is TRBV6-5, the J call TRBJ2-7; possible D gene TRBD2, 6 bases. V lost 7 bases to trimming and J lost 2 bases, with 9 bases between them. CDR1 is MNHEY, CDR2 SVGAGI, per germline. CDR3 length equals 12 residues.